This T cell receptor (beta chain) was documented in a study of CD8+CD57+ T cells in acquired aplastic anemia. In the study overall: Isolated CD4+ and CD8+ cells, once sorted, yielded DNA averaging around 3.3 ug. The average read count for CD4+ cells in healthy donors was some 9.9 million.

The use of genomic DNA as template underpinned the TCR beta VDJ and CDR3 profiling. One entry per CDR3 protein, called by TCRdb with MiXCR from the reads. Of approximately 380,000 distinct CDR3 sequences in the sample, 65% to 80% were seen once. In regard to this clonotype: What it binds is unknown. A much larger clone lies one base from this, so it may be a read error.

Trimming removed 5 bases at V and 5 bases at J, with 12 bases between. The CDR3 contains 13 residues. General observations from the study: Patients had about 31 CD8+ CDR3 sequences in common with controls (the shared set). Any difference that existed in CD8+ Simpson's diversity between patients and controls was not significant.

The sequenced sample consisted of sorted CD4+, CD8+, or CD8+CD57+ T cells (not recorded which) from PBMCs. The TCR comes from a human donor in good health, serving as a control. The chain couples TRBV12-3 or TRBV12-4 to TRBJ1-1; D remains unclear. CDR3 nucleotide sequence: TGTGCCAGCAGTACTCCAGTTAAGACTGAAGCTTTCTTT. This codes for CASSTPVKTEAFF.